The clone carrying this T cell receptor beta chain was seen only a few times. Its antigen is as yet unknown. Constant-segment primers were used for 5'RACE, and the resulting TCR alpha and TCR beta cDNA libraries carried sample barcodes and UMIs. TCRdb re-analysed the 5' RACE reads in MiXCR, keeping a single row per CDR3 protein. Among around 420,000 distinct CDR3 sequences listed, 20% to 30% were seen once. The data derive from a study of T-cell memory formation after mild COVID-19. Study results and limitations: Some responding clones appeared in pre-infection memory, suggesting cross-reactive memory joined. A second wave expanding day 15 to 37 was CD4+-biased; contracting clones were balanced. For second-wave clones that peaked at day 37, SARS-CoV-2 specificity went unverified.

J gave up 3 bases and V 2 bases, and 6 bases lay outside the gene matches. CDR3 length: 16 residues. Germline V gene data show CDR1 as MNHEY and CDR2 as SVGAGI. The source of this sequence is an adult woman who had mild COVID-19 (a few samples of this study predate the infection). Cell type and time point are not known. The rearrangement uses TRBV6-5 and TRBJ2-3; TRBD2 matches at 9 bases. The sequencing input was PBMCs or a T cell subset sorted from them (not recorded which). In DNA, the CDR3 is TGTGCCAGCAGTTACGGCGGGAGGGCCAGGACAGATACGCAGTATTTT. Protein: CASSYGGRARTDTQYF.